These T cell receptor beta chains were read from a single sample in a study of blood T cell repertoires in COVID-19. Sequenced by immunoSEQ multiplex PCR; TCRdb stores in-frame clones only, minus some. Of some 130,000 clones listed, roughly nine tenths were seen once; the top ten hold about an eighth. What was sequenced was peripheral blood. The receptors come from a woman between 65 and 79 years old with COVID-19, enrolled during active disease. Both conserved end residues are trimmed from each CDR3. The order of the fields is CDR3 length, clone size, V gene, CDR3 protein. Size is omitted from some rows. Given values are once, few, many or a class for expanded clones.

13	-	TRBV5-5	ASSRQGAGSQPQH
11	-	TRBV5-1	ASSLSGHTEAF
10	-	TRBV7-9	ASNVWSHEQY
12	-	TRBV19	ASTRQGPNTEAF
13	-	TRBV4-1	ASSPRTGDYAGLF
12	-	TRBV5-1	ASSVRAQNSPLH
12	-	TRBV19	ASRKGLAGNTIY
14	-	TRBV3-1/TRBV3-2	ASSLPQEGARAGYT
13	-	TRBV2	ASSVDRVFGNTIY
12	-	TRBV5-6	ASSRRGENSPLH
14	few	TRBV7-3	ASSPAGGANTGELF
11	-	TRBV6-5	AFSRLTGETQY
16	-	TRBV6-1	ASSGRTGGAWGNQPQH
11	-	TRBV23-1	ATRQDRNTEAF
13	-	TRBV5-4	ASSLGGGAYSEQF
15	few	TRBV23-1	ASSQSGGGASNQPQH
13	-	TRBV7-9	ASSSGTPSTDTQY
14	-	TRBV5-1	ASSLDGVTSTDTQY
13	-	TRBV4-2	ASSQESLVTYEQY
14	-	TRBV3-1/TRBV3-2	ASSQDTPPYTGELF
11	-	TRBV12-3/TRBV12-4	ASSQSGRNEQF
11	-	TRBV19	ASNTDRGDGYT
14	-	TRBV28	ASTIYQGRPNYGYT
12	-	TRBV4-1	ASSQGDRVRGYT
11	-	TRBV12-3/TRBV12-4	ASCLAVSRTQY
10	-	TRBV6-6	ASSNPRDEAF
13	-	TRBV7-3	ASSLVGRLQETQY
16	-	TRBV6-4	ASSDLTGASGSYNEQF
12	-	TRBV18	ASSPPGQPYGYT
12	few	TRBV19	ASSARDTSYEQY
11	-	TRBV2	ASSEMTGYGYT
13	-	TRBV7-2	ASSLLSGASYEQY
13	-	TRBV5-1	ASSLEQGMETPLH
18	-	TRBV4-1	ASSLTPGQGAISGANVLT
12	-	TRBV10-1	ASSRAGGRNEQF
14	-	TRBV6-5	ASSYSATGAYNEQF
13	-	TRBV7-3	ASSLARGYNSPLH
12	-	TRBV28	ASSRQGKNEKLF
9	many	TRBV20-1	SAGDRGVIH
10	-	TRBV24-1	ATSDPQETQY
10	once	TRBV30	ALQGSDEKLF
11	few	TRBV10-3	ATGILSYNEQF
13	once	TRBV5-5	ASSLDGKLNYGYT
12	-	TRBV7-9	ASSSDRGVSPQH
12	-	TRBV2	ASGLGGTGNTIY
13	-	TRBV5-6	ASTALTGYNSPLH
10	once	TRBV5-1	ASSLSSEKLF
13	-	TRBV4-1	ASSQDRSSFDTQY
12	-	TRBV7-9	ASSLGGTDSPLH
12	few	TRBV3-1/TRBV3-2	ASSQQGGFDGYT
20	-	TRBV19	ASSIGPRDRGIRSSYNSPLH
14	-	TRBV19	ASTPGQPYSNQPQH
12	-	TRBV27	ASRGGQGRDGYT
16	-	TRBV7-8	ASSLLPLGLAGGSEQY
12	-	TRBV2	ASKETGKGGELF
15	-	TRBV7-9	ASSRTDSGQTNYGYT
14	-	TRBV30	AWEGTSSRGSGELF